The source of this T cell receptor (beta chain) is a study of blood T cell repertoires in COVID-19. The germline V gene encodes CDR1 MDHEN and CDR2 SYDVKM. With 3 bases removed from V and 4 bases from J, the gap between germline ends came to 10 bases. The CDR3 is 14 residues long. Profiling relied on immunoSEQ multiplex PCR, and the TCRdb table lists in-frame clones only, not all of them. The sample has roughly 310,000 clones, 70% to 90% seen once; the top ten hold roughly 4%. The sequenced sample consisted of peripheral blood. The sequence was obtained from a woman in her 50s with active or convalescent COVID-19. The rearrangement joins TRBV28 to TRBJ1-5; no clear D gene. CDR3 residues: CASSFSLPNQPQHF. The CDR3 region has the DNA TGTGCCAGCAGTTTTAGCCTACCTAATCAGCCCCAGCATTTT. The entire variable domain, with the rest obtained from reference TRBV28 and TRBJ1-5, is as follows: DVKVTQSSRYLVKRTGEKVFLECVQDMDHENMFWYRQDPGLGLRLIYFSYDVKMKEKGDIPEGYSVSREKKERFSLILESASTNQTSMYLCASSFSLPNQPQHFGDGTRLSIL.